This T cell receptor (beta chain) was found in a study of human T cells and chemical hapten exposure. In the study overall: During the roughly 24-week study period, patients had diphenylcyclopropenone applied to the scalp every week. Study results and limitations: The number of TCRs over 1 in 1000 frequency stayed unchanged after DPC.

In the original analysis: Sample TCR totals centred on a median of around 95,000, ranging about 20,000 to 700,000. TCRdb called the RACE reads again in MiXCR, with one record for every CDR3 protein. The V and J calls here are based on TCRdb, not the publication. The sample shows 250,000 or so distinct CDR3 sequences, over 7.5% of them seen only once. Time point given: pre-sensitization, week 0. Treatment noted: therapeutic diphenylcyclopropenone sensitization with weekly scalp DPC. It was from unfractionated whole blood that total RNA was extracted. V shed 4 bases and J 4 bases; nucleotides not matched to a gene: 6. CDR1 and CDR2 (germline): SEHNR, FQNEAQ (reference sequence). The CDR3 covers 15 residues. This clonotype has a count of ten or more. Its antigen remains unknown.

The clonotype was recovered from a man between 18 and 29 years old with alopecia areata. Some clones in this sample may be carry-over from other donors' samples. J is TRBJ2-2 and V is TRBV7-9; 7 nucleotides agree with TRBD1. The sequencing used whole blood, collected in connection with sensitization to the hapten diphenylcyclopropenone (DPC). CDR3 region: CASSSRDSFTGELFF. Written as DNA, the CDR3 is TGTGCCAGCAGCTCCCGGGACAGTTTCACCGGGGAGCTGTTTTTT.